This T cell receptor beta chain was sequenced in a study of shared clonotypes between healthy human individuals (dated by TCRdb to 2018 to 2021). Context from the whole study: Two women and a few men aged 18 to 49 years were included in the cohort. To estimate repertoire size and how much clonotype sharing occurs between individuals, the study deeply sequenced the blood TCR repertoires of several healthy adults. Different laboratories and diverse techniques were used to prepare libraries and sequence TCR repertoires, to increase sequencing depth and limit assay-specific biases. Per donor, leukapheresis produced somewhere between about 0.94 and 8.9 billion PBMCs. Results the study describes overall, beyond this receptor: Sampling was limited to blood, and TCR repertoires in tissue likely differ from TCR repertoires in blood. Pairwise subsampling indicated that sequencing depth was expected to affect the degree of clonotype sharing among donors. The genetic and exposure-history diversity represented was limited by the small number of donors.

Using the deep immunoSEQ assay, TCR CDR3 regions were amplified from genomic DNA by multiplex PCR. Extracted genomic DNA from each cell subset was spread evenly across all wells of several immunoSEQ 96-well plates, with each plate serving as a replicate. For unsorted PBMC, about 270 ng of genomic DNA, equivalent to around 30,000 T cell genomes, went into each replicate PCR. Ten immunoSEQ deep assay plates were used to sequence unsorted PBMC genomic DNA. Purified libraries were quantified with a Qubit 3.0 fluorometer, sized on a Bioanalyzer 2100, and re-quantified with the KAPA Library Quantification kit. Each immunoSEQ 96-well plate was sequenced on its own single-read 150-cycle Illumina NextSeq 550 flow cell. Under the source paper's analysis protocol: Because the immunoSEQ output included only junctional sequences and no quality scores, the filtering could not be the same as the filtering used for full-length reads. Sequences were annotated with PyIR, a Python wrapper for IgBLAST v1.9, using IMGT germline references to assign V/J genes and CDR3. Reads were removed for weak V/J assignments (E-value above 1e-6), missing CDR3, stop codons, out-of-frame junctions, or ambiguous translated residues. V3J clonotypes were defined as sequences sharing the same inferred V gene, J gene, and CDR3 amino acid sequence. The percentage overlap between two repertoires was calculated by dividing the number of shared unique clonotypes by the size of the smaller repertoire. RTK rarefaction, the Chao1 estimator, and Recon v2.1 estimates of unobserved clonotypes were used to assess repertoire richness. In TCRdb, the immuneACCESS table is reduced to in-frame sequences with V and J assigned. These tables do not hold every clone; where another copy was compared, an unresolved V gene accounts for under half, and the others remain unexplained. D and trimming were read from the DNA, whereas the V and J calls and clone size are those reported in that table. The sample includes about 510,000 clones, with about four fifths observed a single time. The leading ten clones occupy over 10% of the sample.

As regards this clone: Its binding antigen is unknown. Base qualities are not at hand, and no much larger clone is one base apart.

Healthy HIV-negative adults with no recently reported acute infections or vaccinations were included as donors. All donors were Caucasian adults living in Nashville, Tennessee, USA. For unsorted samples, 90 million or so PBMCs were counted and genomic DNA was extracted with the QIAamp DNA Blood Mini kit. Blood was obtained by leukapheresis, after which PBMCs were separated by Ficoll-Histopaque density gradient centrifugation and cryopreserved in liquid nitrogen vapor phase. Cut back by 1 base and 6 bases, the V and J ends lie 14 bases apart. The germline V gene encodes CDR1 SGHTA and CDR2 FQGNSA. The CDR3 starts with the cysteine, ends with the phenylalanine, and has 15 residues. The read is trimmed to its CDR3 DNA, 45 bases read in frame from base 1.

The chain is made from TRBV7-2 and TRBJ2-3, with no confident D gene call. The origin of this receptor is a woman between 40 and 50 years old in good health. Some clones in this sample may be carry-over from other donors' samples. Sequenced input: PBMCs. The CDR3 region: CASSLVPGVWDTQYF. DNA sequence: TGTGCCAGCAGCTTAGTTCCCGGAGTGTGGGATACGCAGTATTTT.